This TCR beta chain was retrieved from a study of vaccination and CD4 T cells after COVID-19. Turning to the study itself: Post-vaccine sampling followed dose two by a median about 72 days (range 14 to 241). Study conclusions and caveats: Researchers report that 304 of 307 vaccine-specific clones in convalescent patients proved spike mono-reactive. With convalescent patients, a median 86.3% of reactive clones emerged solely after vaccination. There was no significant change from 21 to 38 median reactive clonotypes.

TCRdb reanalysed the PCR reads using MiXCR and keeps one entry per CDR3 protein. The table shows over 15,000 distinct CDR3 sequences, with around 69% occurring only once. With regard to this clonotype: What it binds is not known.

The CDR3 covers 14 residues. Germline CDR1 reads SEHNR; CDR2 reads FQNEAQ (reference sequence). The J segment lost 9 bases and the V segment lost 6 bases, leaving 7 bases of the junction unmatched. This chain connects TRBV7-9 to TRBJ1-6, with 8 bases lining up with TRBD1. The TCR originated in a human donor who had recovered from COVID-19. The source was CD4+ T cells from blood, collected after SARS-CoV-2 vaccination. CDR3 DNA: TGTGCCAGCAGTATCGGACAGGGAAGTTCACCCCTCCACTTT. This gives the protein CASSIGQGSSPLHF.